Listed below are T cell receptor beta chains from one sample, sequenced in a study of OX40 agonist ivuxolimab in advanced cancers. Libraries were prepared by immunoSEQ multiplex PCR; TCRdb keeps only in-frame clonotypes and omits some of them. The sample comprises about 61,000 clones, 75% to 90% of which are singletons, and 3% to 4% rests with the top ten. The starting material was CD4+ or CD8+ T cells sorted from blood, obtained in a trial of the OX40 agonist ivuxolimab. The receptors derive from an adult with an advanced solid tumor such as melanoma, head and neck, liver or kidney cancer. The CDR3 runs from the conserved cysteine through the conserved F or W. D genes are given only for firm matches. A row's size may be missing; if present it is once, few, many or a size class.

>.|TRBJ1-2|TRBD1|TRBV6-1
TGTGCCAGCAGTGAAGGGACAGGGGTACGCGGCTACACCTTC
CASSEGTGVRGYTF
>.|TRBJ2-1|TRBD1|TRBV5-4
TGTGCCAGCACCGGACAGGGGGCGATCTACAATGAGCAGTTCTTC
CASTGQGAIYNEQFF
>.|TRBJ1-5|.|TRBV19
TGTGCTACCTTGGCGGGGGCAAGTAGCAATCAGCCCCAGCATTTT
CATLAGASSNQPQHF
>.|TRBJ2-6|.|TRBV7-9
TGTGCCAGCAGCTTTCCTCGACAGGGAGGGGACTCTGGGGCCAACGTCCTGACTTTC
CASSFPRQGGDSGANVLTF
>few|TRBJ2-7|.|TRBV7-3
TGTGCCAGCAGCTTTCGTGGCGGATCCTACGAGCAGTACTTC
CASSFRGGSYEQYF
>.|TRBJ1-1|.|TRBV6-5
TGTGCCAGCAGTTATATTTTGAGACAAGACACTGAAGCTTTCTTT
CASSYILRQDTEAFF
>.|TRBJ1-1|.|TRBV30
TGTGCCTGGAGTCACAGGGCCACTGAAGCTTTCTTT
CAWSHRATEAFF
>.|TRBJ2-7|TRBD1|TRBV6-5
TGTGCCAGCAGTCTGACAGGGGGGCGAGAGCAGTACTTC
CASSLTGGREQYF
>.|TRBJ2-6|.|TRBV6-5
TGTGCCAGCAGTAATCAAAGCTCTGGGGCCAACGTCCTGACTTTC
CASSNQSSGANVLTF
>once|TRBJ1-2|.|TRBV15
TGTGCCACCAGCTTCGGGGTCAGGGGCTACACCTTC
CATSFGVRGYTF
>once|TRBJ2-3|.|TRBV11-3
TGTGCCAGCAGCTTAGATGGAGGGGGCGAAGATACGCAGTATTTT
CASSLDGGGEDTQYF
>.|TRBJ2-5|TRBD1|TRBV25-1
TGTGCCAGCAGTGGGGACAGCCAAGAGACCCAGTACTTC
CASSGDSQETQYF
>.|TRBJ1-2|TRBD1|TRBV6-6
TGTGCCAGCAGTTATGGACAGGGTCATGGCTACACCTTC
CASSYGQGHGYTF
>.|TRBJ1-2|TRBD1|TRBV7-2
TGTGCCAGCACCCTGACAGGGAACTATGGCTACACCTTC
CASTLTGNYGYTF
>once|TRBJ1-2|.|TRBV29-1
TGCAGCGTTGTTTGGTGGCAGAGGGCCCTCTATGGCTACACCTTC
CSVVWWQRALYGYTF
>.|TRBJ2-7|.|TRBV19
TGTGCCAGTAGTATAGGGACACCGGCCTACGAGCAGTACTTC
CASSIGTPAYEQYF
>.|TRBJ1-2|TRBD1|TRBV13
TGTGCCAGCGCCGGGCAGGGGGCTGGTGGTGGCTACACCTTC
CASAGQGAGGGYTF
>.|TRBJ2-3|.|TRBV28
TGTGCCAGCACTACCTTAGATACGCAGTATTTT
CASTTLDTQYF
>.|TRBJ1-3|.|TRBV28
TGTGCCAGCAGTTTTCAATACACCATATATTTT
CASSFQYTIYF
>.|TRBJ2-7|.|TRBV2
TGTGCCAGCATCCGGGACAACTACGTATCCGAGCAGTACTTC
CASIRDNYVSEQYF
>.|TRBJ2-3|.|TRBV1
TGCACCAGCAGCCAAGGGCGGGGCGAAACAGATACGCAGTATTTT
CTSSQGRGETDTQYF
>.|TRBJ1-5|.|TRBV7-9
TGTGCCAGCAGCCTCGGACAGAGCAATCAGCCCCAGCATTTT
CASSLGQSNQPQHF
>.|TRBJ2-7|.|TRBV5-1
TGCGCCAGCAGCTTGGCCAACTTAAAGGGGGATGTGCAGTACTTC
CASSLANLKGDVQYF
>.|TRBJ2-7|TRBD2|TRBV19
TGTGCCAGTAGTATCTGGGGACTAGCGGGCTCCTACGAGCAGTACTTC
CASSIWGLAGSYEQYF
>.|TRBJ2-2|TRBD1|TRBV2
TGTGCCAGCAGCCAGGGGGCGCCTGCCGGGGAGCTGTTTTTT
CASSQGAPAGELFF
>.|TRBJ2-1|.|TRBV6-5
TGTGCCAGCAGCCCGGACTTATACAATGAGCAGTTCTTC
CASSPDLYNEQFF
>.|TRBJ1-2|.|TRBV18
TGTGCCAGCTCACCACTGGCGTGGTCGGGCTATGGCTACACCTTC
CASSPLAWSGYGYTF
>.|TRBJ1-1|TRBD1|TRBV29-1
TGCAGCGTTGAGGGACAGGGGAACACTGAAGCTTTCTTT
CSVEGQGNTEAFF
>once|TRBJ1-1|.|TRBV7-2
TGTGCCAGCAGCCCTTTTACGGTAACTAACACTGAAGCTTTCTTT
CASSPFTVTNTEAFF
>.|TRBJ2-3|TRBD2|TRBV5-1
TGCGCCAGCAGCTTACTCGCGGGGGTTAGCACAGATACGCAGTATTTT
CASSLLAGVSTDTQYF
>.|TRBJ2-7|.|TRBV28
TGTGCCAGCAGTTTAGGGGAGCCCTACGAGCAGTACTTC
CASSLGEPYEQYF
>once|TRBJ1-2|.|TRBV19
TGTGCCAGTAGTATAGTCATCGGGGGCGCAGCGGGCTACACCTTC
CASSIVIGGAAGYTF
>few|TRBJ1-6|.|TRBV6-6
TGTGCCAGCGGGGGGCCAGATAATTCACCCCTCCACTTT
CASGGPDNSPLHF
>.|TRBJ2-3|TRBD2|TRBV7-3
TGTGCCAGCAGCTATAGCGGGGTCAGCACAGATACGCAGTATTTT
CASSYSGVSTDTQYF
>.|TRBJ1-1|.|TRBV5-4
TGTGCCAGCAGCTTGGAGGCGACGGTGGCTGAAGCTTTCTTT
CASSLEATVAEAFF
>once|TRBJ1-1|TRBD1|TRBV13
TGTGCCAGCAGCTTTTCGTGGGGGCAGGGGGGCGGTCAGTCTGAAGCTTTCTTT
CASSFSWGQGGGQSEAFF
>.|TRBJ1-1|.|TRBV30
TGTGCCTGGAGCCCCCCGGACAAGAACACTGAAGCTTTCTTT
CAWSPPDKNTEAFF
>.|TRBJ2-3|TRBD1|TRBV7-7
TGTGCTAGCAGCAGAGGGGGGACAGGGTTACAAAATACGCAGTATTTT
CASSRGGTGLQNTQYF
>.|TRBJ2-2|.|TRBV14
TGTGCCAGCAGCCAATGGTACAGATCCGGGGAGCTGTTTTTT
CASSQWYRSGELFF
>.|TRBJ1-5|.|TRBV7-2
TGTGCCAGCAGCACTTATGGGGGGGACACGAGTCAGCCCCAGCATTTT
CASSTYGGDTSQPQHF
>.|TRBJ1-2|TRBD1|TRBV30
TGTGCCTGGAGTGTTCCCACAGGGGGTGCCAACTATGGCTACACCTTC
CAWSVPTGGANYGYTF
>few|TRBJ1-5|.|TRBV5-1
TGTCCGGGACCCTCTCGGCAGCCCCAGCATTTT
CPGPSRQPQHF
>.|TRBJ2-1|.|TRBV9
TGTGCCAGCAGCGTCCGGGACCTTGGACGTGGGCAGTTCTTC
CASSVRDLGRGQFF